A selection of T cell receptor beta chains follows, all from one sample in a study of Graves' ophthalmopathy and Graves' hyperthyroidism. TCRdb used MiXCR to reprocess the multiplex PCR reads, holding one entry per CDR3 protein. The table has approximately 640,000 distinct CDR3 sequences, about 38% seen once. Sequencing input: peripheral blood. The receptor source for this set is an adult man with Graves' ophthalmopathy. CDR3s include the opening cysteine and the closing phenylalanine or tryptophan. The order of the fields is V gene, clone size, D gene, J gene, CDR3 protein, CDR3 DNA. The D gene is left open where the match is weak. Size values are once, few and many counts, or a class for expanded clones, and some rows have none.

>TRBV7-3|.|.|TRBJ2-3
CASSTPGDTQYF
TGTGCCAGCAGCACACCCGGAGATACGCAGTATTTT
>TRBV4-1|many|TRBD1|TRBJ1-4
CASSLGQAGEKLFF
TGCGCCAGCAGCCTGGGACAGGCTGGTGAAAAACTGTTTTTT
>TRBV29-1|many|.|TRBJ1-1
CSVEPGQNTEAFF
TGCAGCGTTGAACCCGGACAGAACACTGAAGCTTTCTTT
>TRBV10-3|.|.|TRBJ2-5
CAIASGDRNYF
TGTGCCATAGCCTCGGGGGACCGGAATTACTTC
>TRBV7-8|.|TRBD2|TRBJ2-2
CASKKAGGREQFF
TGTGCCAGCAAAAAAGCGGGAGGGCGTGAGCAGTTTTTT
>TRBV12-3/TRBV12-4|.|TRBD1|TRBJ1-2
CASSRQGRSNYGYTF
TGTGCCAGCAGTCGACAGGGGCGTAGCAACTATGGCTACACCTTC
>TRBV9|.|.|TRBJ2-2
CASSLYRPRELFF
TGTGCCAGCAGCTTATATCGTCCTAGGGAGCTGTTTTTT
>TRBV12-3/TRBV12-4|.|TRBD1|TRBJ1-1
CASSFIRDSRNTEAFF
TGTGCCAGCAGTTTTATCCGGGACAGTAGGAACACTGAAGCTTTCTTT
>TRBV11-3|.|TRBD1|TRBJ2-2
CASSSQTGATGELFF
TGTGCCAGCAGCTCGCAGACAGGGGCCACCGGGGAGCTGTTTTTT
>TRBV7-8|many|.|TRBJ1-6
CASSPGWGISYNSPLHF
TGTGCCAGCAGCCCCGGCTGGGGGATCTCCTATAATTCACCCCTCCACTTT
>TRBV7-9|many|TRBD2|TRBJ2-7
CASSFEAGAGYEQYF
TGTGCCAGCAGCTTTGAGGCGGGAGCTGGGTACGAGCAGTACTTC
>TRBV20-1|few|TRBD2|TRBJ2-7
CSARGAGDYSYEQYF
TGCAGTGCTAGAGGGGCGGGGGACTACTCCTACGAGCAGTACTTC
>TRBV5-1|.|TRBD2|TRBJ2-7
CASSPTGTSGSYEQYF
TGCGCCAGCAGCCCCACCGGGACTAGCGGGAGCTACGAGCAGTACTTC
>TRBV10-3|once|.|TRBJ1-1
CATRVEAFF
TGTGCCACCCGGGTCGAAGCTTTCTTT
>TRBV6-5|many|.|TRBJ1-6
CASRSPGHLSPLHF
TGTGCCAGCAGATCTCCGGGACACCTCTCACCCCTCCACTTT
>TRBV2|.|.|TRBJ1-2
CASSPTMDRSYGYTF
TGTGCCAGCTCACCAACTATGGACAGATCCTATGGCTACACCTTC
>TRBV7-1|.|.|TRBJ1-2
CASSSIRDGANYGYTF
TGTGCCAGCAGCTCGATAAGGGACGGCGCTAACTATGGCTACACCTTC
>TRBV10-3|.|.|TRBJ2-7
CASSYVLDSEQYF
TGTGCCAGCAGTTATGTACTAGACTCCGAGCAGTACTTC
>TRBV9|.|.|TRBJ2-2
CASSPQAEGELFF
TGTGCCAGCAGCCCGCAGGCGGAGGGGGAGCTGTTTTTT
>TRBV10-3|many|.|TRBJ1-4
CATRGSTNEKLFF
TGTGCCACCAGGGGTTCGACTAATGAAAAACTGTTTTTT
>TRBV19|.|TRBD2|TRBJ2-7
CASSIGTSGSTFF
TGTGCCAGTAGTATAGGGACTAGCGGGAGCACGTTCTTC
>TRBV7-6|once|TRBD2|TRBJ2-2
CASSLAVSGRARTGELFF
TGTGCCAGCAGCTTAGCGGTTAGCGGGAGGGCCCGAACCGGGGAGCTGTTTTTT
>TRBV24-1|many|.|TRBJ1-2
CATSDFRGTPGGYTF
TGTGCCACCAGTGATTTTCGGGGGACCCCAGGTGGCTACACCTTC
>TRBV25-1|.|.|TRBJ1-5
CATWPGGSNQPQHF
TGTGCCACCTGGCCGGGGGGGAGCAATCAGCCCCAGCATTTT
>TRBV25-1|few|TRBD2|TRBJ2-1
CASSPSGGGYNEQFF
TGTGCCAGCAGTCCGTCGGGCGGGGGTTACAATGAGCAGTTCTTC
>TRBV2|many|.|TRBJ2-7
CASRGLEQYF
TGTGCCAGCAGGGGGCTGGAGCAGTACTTC
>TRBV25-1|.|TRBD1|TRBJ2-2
CASSAGTDGELFF
TGTGCCAGCAGTGCCGGGACAGATGGGGAGCTGTTTTTT
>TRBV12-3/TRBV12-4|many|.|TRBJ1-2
CASSLDPGLRSYGYTF
TGTGCCAGCAGTTTAGACCCAGGGCTAAGGAGCTATGGCTACACCTTC
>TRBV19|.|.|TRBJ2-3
CASSEIADTQYF
TGTGCCAGTAGTGAAATTGCAGATACGCAGTATTTT
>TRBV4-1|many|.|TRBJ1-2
CASSQALQHFYGYTF
TGCGCCAGCAGCCAAGCCCTACAGCATTTCTATGGCTACACCTTC
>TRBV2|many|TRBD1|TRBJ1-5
CASSEQQGSQPQHF
TGTGCCAGCAGTGAGCAACAGGGGTCTCAGCCCCAGCATTTT
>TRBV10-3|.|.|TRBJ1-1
CAIRESAEGTEAFF
TGTGCCATCAGGGAGAGCGCGGAAGGCACTGAAGCTTTCTTT
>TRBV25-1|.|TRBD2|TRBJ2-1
CASSERGWRGSNNEQFF
TGTGCCAGCAGTGAACGGGGTTGGCGGGGGAGCAACAATGAGCAGTTCTTC
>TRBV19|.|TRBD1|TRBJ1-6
CAWSGTGGGSPLHF
TGTGCCTGGAGTGGGACAGGGGGCGGTTCACCCCTCCACTTT
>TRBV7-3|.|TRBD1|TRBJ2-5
CASSATGTGAGKTQYF
TGTGCCAGCAGCGCTACCGGGACAGGGGCCGGAAAGACCCAGTACTTC
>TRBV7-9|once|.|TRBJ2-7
CASSPQQGTYEQYF
TGTGCCAGCAGCCCCCAACAGGGCACCTACGAGCAGTACTTC
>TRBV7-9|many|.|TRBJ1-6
CASSTGQLNSPLHF
TGTGCCAGCAGCACCGGACAGCTTAATTCACCCCTCCACTTT
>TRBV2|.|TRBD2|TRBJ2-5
CASSPGTSAGETQYF
TGTGCCAGCAGCCCGGGGACTAGCGCTGGGGAGACCCAGTACTTC
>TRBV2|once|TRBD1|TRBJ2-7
CASNEGQGGYEQYF
TGTGCCAGCAATGAGGGACAGGGGGGCTACGAGCAGTACTTC
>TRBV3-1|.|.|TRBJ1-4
CASSQEVNEKLFF
TGTGCCAGCAGCCAAGAAGTAAATGAAAAACTGTTTTTT
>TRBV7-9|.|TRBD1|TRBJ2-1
CASRGQGPNNEQFF
TGTGCGAGTCGCGGACAGGGGCCTAACAATGAGCAGTTCTTC